This TCR beta chain is from a study of shared clonotypes between healthy human individuals. Clones were sequenced by immunoSEQ multiplex PCR, and TCRdb holds only the in-frame ones, with some missing. In the table there are 470,000 or so clones, around 80% of which are singletons. V was clipped by 5 bases and J by 2 bases; unmatched bases: 1. CDR1 and CDR2 from the germline V gene are SGHTA and FQGNSA. The CDR3 is made up of 14 amino acids. The material sequenced was PBMCs. The clonotype comes from a woman between 35 and 50 years old in good health. Some clones in this sample may be carry-over from other donors' samples. V and J are TRBV7-2 and TRBJ2-3, with 10 bases lining up with TRBD2. The DNA for the CDR3 is TGTGCCAGCAGCACTAGCGGGACCACAGATACGCAGTATTTT. This gives the protein CASSTSGTTDTQYF.